This T cell receptor beta chain was recorded in a study of blood T cell repertoires in COVID-19 (dated by TCRdb to about 2020). Looking at the study overall: Samples from collaborators originated in the United States, Italy and Spain and spanned both the acute and convalescent phases of COVID-19. HLA class I and class II types, where available, came from metadata supplied by the sample provider rather than from assay-based typing. The repertoires were released in a freely available public database meant as a resource for research on the immune response to SARS-CoV-2. Sample metadata almost always included a de-identified subject ID, COVID-19 status, age in years and sex. The samples were drawn from the first 160 participants of the ongoing ImmuneRACE study and from some 1,300 subjects provided by 6 global collaborators. The dataset comprised deeply sampled blood TCRbeta repertoires from subjects exposed to, actively infected with, or recovered from COVID-19. The prospective study material was composed of cDNA or gDNA derived from T cells, B-cell-depleted T cells, or PBMCs.

The immunoSEQ Assay, a bias-controlled multiplex PCR, was used to amplify TCRbeta CDR3 regions from genomic DNA. As for the authors' bioinformatics: The number of nucleated cells in each sample was estimated from the amplification of reference gene primers within the assay. To quantify the absolute abundance of each unique TCRbeta CDR3 rearrangement, sequence reads were collapsed and filtered. Productive Simpson clonality was computed per sample as the square root of Simpson's diversity index over productive rearrangements. Not all clones reach the TCRdb copy of this immuneACCESS table, which keeps in-frame sequences only. Checked studies attribute under half of the gap to unresolved V genes and leave the rest unexplained. V and J calls and clone size are as listed in that table; D and trimming were resolved from the DNA. The sample table lists fewer than 200,000 clones, about 87% of them with a count of one. About 1.4% of the sample is taken by the ten largest.

The collaborating institutions used their own protocols to collect whole blood in K2EDTA tubes. Collaborator samples were shipped for TCRbeta analysis as frozen whole blood, isolated PBMCs, or DNA extracted from either sample type. On the study overall, not on this receptor specifically: The amount of clinical and demographic metadata varied by source and participant and was provided uncurated.

This clone was counted a single time. Its specific antigen is unknown. There are no base qualities to consult, and no much larger clone falls within one base. From the cysteine through the phenylalanine, the CDR3 covers 14 amino acids. CDR3 DNA is the only sequence kept; it has 42 bases, read in frame from the first base. V loses 5 bases of germline sequence and J loses 3 bases, and the interval between the two ends is 14 bases. CDR1 and CDR2, looked up from the germline V gene (reference sequence), are MNHEY and SMNVEV. The sample consisted of peripheral blood. The sequence joins TRBV27 to TRBJ2-7; a tentative D match to TRBD2 spans 6 bases. The receptor was isolated from a woman in her forties or fifties with acute or convalescent COVID-19. The nucleotide sequence reads TGTGCCAGCAGTCTGGGACTGGACGACTACGAGCAGTACTTC. It codes for CASSLGLDDYEQYF.